This T cell receptor (beta chain) was found in a study of OX40 agonist ivuxolimab in advanced cancers. Across the study: Head and neck, renal cell, melanoma or hepatocellular carcinoma were the cancers that dose-escalation patients had.

Anyone with autoimmune disease history or systemic immunosuppression was excluded. Profiling relied on immunoSEQ multiplex PCR, and the TCRdb table lists in-frame clones only, not all of them. The table records approximately 76,000 clones, around 85% of them present only once. The J segment lost 3 bases and the V segment lost 3 bases, leaving 4 bases of the junction unmatched. Germline V gene sequence: CDR1 MNHNS, CDR2 SASEGT. The CDR3 consists of 14 residues. This clone was detected a few times. The sample in question was CD4+ or CD8+ T cells sorted from blood, obtained in a trial of the OX40 agonist ivuxolimab. The rearrangement uses TRBV6-1 and TRBJ2-5; 7 nucleotides align to TRBD1. This sequence originates from an adult with an advanced solid tumor such as melanoma, head and neck, liver or kidney cancer. In DNA form, the CDR3 reads TGTGCCAGCAGTGACGGACAGGTAGAAGAGACCCAGTACTTC. This codes for CASSDGQVEETQYF.